One and the same sample provided the 32 T cell receptor beta chains below, sequenced in a study of T cell changes during pregnancy in multiple sclerosis. This table comes from immunoSEQ multiplex PCR, and its TCRdb copy is limited to in-frame clones, with some not included. The data contain roughly 90,000 clones, 80% to 95% of them seen just once; the ten biggest clones take up 1.5% to 2%. The sample here was peripheral blood, taken in the first trimester of pregnancy. The receptors stem from a female donor in good health, enrolled as a control in a pregnancy study.

V usage is TRBV4-3 and J usage is TRBJ2-2; 7 positions agree with TRBD2. Losses at the gene ends were 0 bases for V and 0 bases for J; bases not matched to a gene: 10. This CDR3 is built from 19 residues. Germline CDR1 is LGHNA and CDR2 is YSLEER. CDR3 amino acids: CASSQEGGMGTANTGELFF. The CDR3 DNA follows: TGCGCCAGCAGCCAAGAGGGGGGGATGGGGACCGCGAACACCGGGGAGCTGTTTTTT.

The chain recombines TRBV19 with TRBJ2-5, with a tentative D call TRBD1 (6 bases). The CDR3 is 13 residues long. Germline-derived CDR1 and CDR2 are LNHDA and SQIVND (reference sequence). Trimming cost V 6 bases and J 3 bases, with 11 bases left between them. CDR3 loop: CASRGRDKETQYF. The CDR3 DNA reads TGTGCCAGTAGGGGCCGGGACAAAGAGACCCAGTACTTC.

The rearrangement joins TRBV2 to TRBJ1-2; 11 bases are a match to TRBD1. The germline V gene has CDR1 SNHLY and CDR2 FYNNEI. The CDR3 is 15 residues long. The V gene end was trimmed by 6 bases and the J gene end by 4 bases; junction bases not matched to a gene: 7. CDR3 sequence (DNA): TGTGCCAGCAGAGGGGACAGGGGGGTCGGCTATGGCTACACCTTC. Its translation: CASRGDRGVGYGYTF.

This chain links TRBV7-2 with TRBJ1-1; D remains unclear. The V and J ends lost 3 bases and 4 bases respectively, with 9 bases between them. Germline CDR1 reads SGHTA; CDR2 reads FQGNSA. The CDR3 has 13 amino acids. The CDR3 loop reads CASSFDAGTEAFF. DNA of the CDR3: TGTGCCAGCAGCTTCGATGCGGGCACTGAAGCTTTCTTT.

This chain links TRBV25-1 with TRBJ1-1; 8 nucleotides match TRBD1. The CDR3 has 15 amino acids. J lost 0 bases, V lost 2 bases, and 2 bases had no gene match. Germline CDR1 and CDR2: MGHDK and SYGVNS. The CDR3 sequence is CASSEGQGMNTEAFF. DNA of the CDR3: TGTGCCAGCAGTGAAGGACAGGGTATGAACACTGAAGCTTTCTTT.

The chain links TRBV6-1 to TRBJ2-3; tentative D call: TRBD2 (7 bases). There are 16 residues in the CDR3. Trimming shortened V by 2 bases and J by 0 bases, and 12 bases separated the two germline ends. From germline, CDR1 is MNHNS and CDR2 SASEGT. CDR3: CASSEWGGVSTDTQYF. In nucleotides, the CDR3 is TGTGCCAGCAGTGAATGGGGGGGCGTAAGCACAGATACGCAGTATTTT.

The chain recombines TRBV7-3 with TRBJ2-2, with 7 positions matching TRBD2. From germline, CDR1 is SGHTA and CDR2 FQGTGA. V shed 2 bases, J shed 6 bases, and the junction held 0 bases outside the gene matches. This CDR3 comprises 13 residues. The CDR3 DNA reads as TGTGCCAGCAGCTTAGCGGGAGCCGGGGAGCTGTTTTTT. Amino acid sequence: CASSLAGAGELFF.

The chain uses TRBV30 and TRBJ2-2; D possibly corresponds to TRBD2 (6 bases). This CDR3 contains 13 residues. CDR1 and CDR2 from the germline V gene are GTSNPN and SVGIG (reference sequence). V dropped 2 bases and J dropped 13 bases, with 17 bases sitting between them. The CDR3 protein is CAWSWNTGTRLFF. CDR3 in DNA: TGTGCCTGGAGTTGGAACACCGGGACTCGGCTGTTTTTT.

The V call is TRBV6-5, the J call TRBJ1-1; D possibly corresponds to TRBD1 (5 bases). V was clipped by 2 bases and J by 7 bases, with 11 bases between them. There are 13 residues in the CDR3. Germline CDR1 MNHEY, CDR2 SVGAGI. The CDR3 loop reads CASSYDSRNEAFF. CDR3 in DNA: TGTGCCAGCAGTTACGACAGCCGTAATGAAGCTTTCTTT.

The chain carries TRBV9 and TRBJ1-2, with TRBD1 matching 9 bases. CDR1 is SGDLS and CDR2 is YYNGEE in the germline V gene. The CDR3 covers 16 residues. V gave up 4 bases and J gave up 2 bases; unmatched junction bases: 9. Here the CDR3 reads CASSPRQGVVNYGYTF. The CDR3 bases are TGTGCCAGCAGCCCAAGACAGGGGGTTGTAAACTATGGCTACACCTTC.

This clone occurred many times. At the DNA level, this CDR3 is encoded by other sequences in the same sample as well. The chain has TRBV5-1 and TRBJ1-4, with D possibly being TRBD1 (6 bases). This CDR3 contains 15 residues. Deletions cut 1 base from V and 7 bases from J, with 14 bases between. Per the germline V gene, CDR1 is SGHRS and CDR2 is YFSETQ. CDR3 sequence: CASSLRGGQGEKLFF. The CDR3 DNA is TGCGCCAGCAGCTTGAGGGGGGGGCAGGGTGAAAAACTGTTTTTT.

J is TRBJ1-4 and V is TRBV5-1, with D unclear. CDR1 SGHRS and CDR2 YFSETQ come from the germline V gene. V was pared by 4 bases and J by 0 bases, with 10 bases between. The CDR3 contains 15 residues. The CDR3 nucleotides are TGCGCCAGCAGCACTCGGGGAGCAACTAATGAAAAACTGTTTTTT. It yields the protein CASSTRGATNEKLFF.

In this sample, this clone turned up once. The genes are TRBV5-4 and TRBJ2-7; 9 nucleotides match TRBD1. J lost 0 bases, V lost 6 bases, and 7 bases had no gene match. CDR3 size: 15 residues. In germline, CDR1 is SGHNT, CDR2 YYREEE (reference sequence). The DNA for the CDR3 is TGTGCCAGCACCCAGACAGGGGGAGACTCCTACGAGCAGTACTTC. This codes for CASTQTGGDSYEQYF.

The chain couples TRBV10-3 to TRBJ2-1; 9 nucleotides line up with TRBD2. The V gene's germline CDR1 is ENHRY and CDR2 SYGVKD. The trim removed 11 bases at V and 12 bases at J, leaving 17 bases unmatched. This CDR3 is 14 amino acids long. The CDR3 region is CAVKAGGPLIRQFF. For the CDR3, the DNA is TGTGCCGTCAAAGCGGGGGGTCCCTTGATTAGGCAGTTCTTC.

The chain employs TRBV29-1 and TRBJ2-7, with D possibly matching TRBD2 (7 bases). The germline V gene has CDR1 SQVTM and CDR2 ANQGSEA. The CDR3 covers 14 residues. V was clipped by 6 bases and J by 2 bases, with 17 bases between them. Written as DNA, the CDR3 is TGCAGCGTCTACTTGGGGGGGCGGCCCTACGAGCAGTACTTC. Protein: CSVYLGGRPYEQYF.

This sequence joins TRBV5-4 and TRBJ1-1, with 9 bases lining up with TRBD1. Trimming at V came to 4 bases and at J to 5 bases, leaving 9 bases not matched to a gene. This CDR3 region has 15 residues. Germline V gives CDR1 SGHNT, CDR2 YYREEE (reference sequence). Here the CDR3 DNA reads TGTGCCAGCAGCAGAACACAGGGGGCAGGTACTGAAGCTTTCTTT. Translating gives CASSRTQGAGTEAFF.

The chain has TRBV7-6 and TRBJ2-2, with D tentatively TRBD1 (6 bases). Per germline, CDR1 SGHVS and CDR2 FNYEAQ. CDR3 length equals 15 residues. Trimming cost V 9 bases and J 3 bases, with 17 bases left between them. The CDR3 loop is CASFSPGHYTGELFF. The CDR3 nucleotides are TGTGCCAGTTTTTCTCCGGGACATTACACCGGGGAGCTGTTTTTT.

The chain uses TRBV30 and TRBJ1-5; unclear D gene. Germline V gene sequence: CDR1 GTSNPN, CDR2 SVGIG (reference sequence). V lost 0 bases to trimming and J lost 1 base, with 7 bases between them. This CDR3 contains 14 residues. The CDR3 nucleotides are TGTGCCTGGAGTGTACTGATGAGCAATCAGCCCCAGCATTTT. It translates to CAWSVLMSNQPQHF.

The chain joins TRBV28 to TRBJ2-1; 9 bases line up with TRBD2. CDR1 and CDR2 (germline): MDHEN, SYDVKM. The V gene end was trimmed by 2 bases and the J gene end by 7 bases; junction bases not matched to a gene: 6. This CDR3 region has 15 residues. The CDR3 reads CASSLAGGPVNEQFF. The CDR3, as DNA: TGTGCCAGCAGTTTAGCGGGGGGGCCGGTGAATGAGCAGTTCTTC.

Concerning this clone: The same CDR3 is also encoded by other DNA sequences in this sample. The V call is TRBV6-6, the J call TRBJ1-1; 8 bases align to TRBD1. Germline trimming cut 2 bases from V and 4 bases from J; bases unmatched to any gene: 3. This CDR3 spans 14 amino acids. Germline CDR1 is MNHNY and CDR2 is SVGAGI (reference sequence). Here the CDR3 reads CASSYDRGGTEAFF. In DNA form, the CDR3 reads TGTGCCAGCAGTTACGACAGGGGAGGCACTGAAGCTTTCTTT.

The chain couples TRBV7-8 to TRBJ1-5, with D perhaps matching TRBD1 (6 bases). The CDR3 spans 19 residues. The germline CDR1 and CDR2 sequences are SGHVS and FQNEAQ. Deletions cut 7 bases from V and 0 bases from J, with 25 bases between. CDR3 DNA: TGTGCCAGCACCAGCCTACCGGGCACAGGGACCGTTAGCAATCAGCCCCAGCATTTT. Protein sequence: CASTSLPGTGTVSNQPQHF.

The chain joins TRBV7-2 to TRBJ1-2; D remains unclear. The CDR3 is 14 residues long. V was pared by 2 bases and J by 4 bases, with 11 bases between. Germline CDR1 and CDR2: SGHTA and FQGNSA. CDR3 sequence: CASSLRQVVYGYTF. CDR3 coding DNA: TGTGCCAGCAGCTTACGGCAGGTCGTCTATGGCTACACCTTC.

This rearrangement joins TRBV7-8 to TRBJ1-4; 9 nucleotides agree with TRBD1. V lost 1 base, J lost 1 base, and 13 bases stayed unmatched. CDR3 length equals 20 residues. Germline lookup yields CDR1 SGHVS and CDR2 FQNEAQ. CDR3 loop: CASSLERRDRGYLTNEKLFF. CDR3 nucleotide sequence: TGTGCCAGCAGCTTAGAAAGACGCGACAGGGGGTATTTAACTAATGAAAAACTGTTTTTT.

The chain combines TRBV4-2 with TRBJ2-5; 9 bases match TRBD2. CDR3 length equals 17 residues. V dropped 4 bases and J dropped 3; count of bases not matched to a gene: 12. Germline CDR1 is LGHNA and CDR2 is YNFKEQ. In nucleotides, the CDR3 is TGTGCCAGCAGCCCGCGCAAACTCAGCGGGGGGAAAGAGACCCAGTACTTC. Its translation is CASSPRKLSGGKETQYF.

In this sample, this clone is medium-sized. This sample includes further DNA sequences coding for the same CDR3. The DNA for the CDR3 is TGCGCCAGCAGCCAAGGGGAGGGAATCTACTCTGGAAACACCATATATTTT. Encoded protein: CASSQGEGIYSGNTIYF. The rearrangement joins TRBV4-3 to TRBJ1-3; D ambiguous. Germline CDR1 LGHNA, CDR2 YSLEER. The length of the CDR3 is 17 residues. V lost 1 base and J 0 bases, leaving 13 bases between the germline ends.

The CDR3 sequence is CASSLTGRDTEAFF. The CDR3 region has the DNA TGTGCCAGCAGCCTAACAGGGAGGGACACTGAAGCTTTCTTT. The chain joins TRBV7-9 to TRBJ1-1; a possible D gene is TRBD1 (6 bases). Trimming left V 5 bases short and J 3 bases short, with 13 bases between. This CDR3 has 14 residues. Germline V gives CDR1 SEHNR, CDR2 FQNEAQ (reference sequence).

This rearrangement joins TRBV4-1 to TRBJ1-5, with D possibly matching TRBD1 (5 bases). V lost 1 base to trimming and J lost 4 bases, with 11 bases between them. Per the germline V gene, CDR1 is MGHRA and CDR2 is YSYEKL. CDR3 length: 15 amino acids. The CDR3 bases are TGCGCCAGCAGCCAAGGGCCCAGGGATAATCAGCCCCAGCATTTT. Translating gives CASSQGPRDNQPQHF.

The chain joins TRBV6-4 to TRBJ1-2; TRBD1 aligns across 7 bases. CDR1 and CDR2 (germline): MRHNA, SNTAGT. V dropped 2 bases and J dropped 4; count of bases not matched to a gene: 7. The CDR3 covers 15 residues. CDR3 bases: TGTGCCAGCAGTGACCGAGGGGACAGTACCTATGGCTACACCTTC. Translating gives CASSDRGDSTYGYTF.

The chain has TRBV6-5 and TRBJ1-1, with D uncertain. Per germline, CDR1 MNHEY and CDR2 SVGAGI. There are 13 residues in the CDR3. V was shortened by 5 bases and J by 4 bases, with 11 bases between the two germline ends. CDR3 sequence (DNA): TGTGCCAGCAGTCGCGGAGAGAGCACTGAAGCTTTCTTT. This gives the protein CASSRGESTEAFF.

The chain has TRBV29-1 and TRBJ1-3; 10 bases are shared with TRBD1. There are 14 residues in the CDR3. Germline CDR1 SQVTM, CDR2 ANQGSEA. V shed 6 bases and J 6 bases; nucleotides not matched to a gene: 8. This CDR3 is CSVSPGQGINTIYF. CDR3 DNA sequence: TGCAGCGTCTCTCCGGGACAGGGGATAAACACCATATATTTT.

CDR3 protein: CASSLVLTANTEAFF. CDR3 bases: TGTGCCAGCAGCTTAGTTCTGACAGCGAACACTGAAGCTTTCTTT. V and J are TRBV11-2 and TRBJ1-1, with a possible D match to TRBD1 (5 bases). V was shortened by 1 base and J by 1 base, with 10 bases between the two germline ends. Germline CDR1 is SGHAT and CDR2 is FQNNGV. The CDR3 is 15 amino acids.

The gene calls are TRBV5-1 and TRBJ1-2; D is possibly TRBD1 (6 bases). V gave up 4 bases and J gave up 9 bases, with 19 bases separating them. The germline gives CDR1 SGHRS, CDR2 YFSETQ. The CDR3 extends over 14 amino acids. In nucleotides, the CDR3 is TGCGCCAGCAGCCAACAGGGACCCCGCACGCGCTACACCTTC. Translating it yields CASSQQGPRTRYTF.